The next 8 T cell receptor beta chains were all read from a single sample in a study of lymphopenia after photon versus proton radiotherapy (dated by TCRdb to the late 2010s). The library was generated by the immunoSEQ multiplex PCR assay. Sourced from immuneACCESS, this table was stored by TCRdb with only in-frame sequences that have V and J called. A share of the clones is absent; for the studies checked, an unresolved V gene accounts for under half, and the remainder has no known explanation. This sample holds about 53,000 clones; around four fifths were observed only once. The ten largest make up 29% of the sample. The specimen was peripheral blood, collected from a patient treated with photon-based radiotherapy. The source is a man aged 50 or older with gastric cancer.

The CDR3 nucleotides read TGTGCCAGCAGGGGGCCACCGGCAACTAATGAAAAACTGTTTTTT. Its translation is CASRGPPATNEKLFF. V and J are TRBV28 and TRBJ1-4; D perhaps matches TRBD1 (5 bases). This CDR3 contains 15 residues. Trimming shortened V by 6 bases and J by 0 bases, and 11 bases separated the two germline ends. Germline CDR1 and CDR2: MDHEN and SYDVKM.

The genes are TRBV28 and TRBJ2-3; TRBD1 aligns across 7 bases. Germline CDR1 is MDHEN and CDR2 is SYDVKM. The CDR3 covers 16 residues. Trimming cost V 5 bases and J 0 bases; bases outside gene matches: 8. This CDR3 reads CASSVTGTVSTDTQYF. The DNA of the CDR3 is TGTGCCAGCAGTGTAACCGGGACAGTGAGCACAGATACGCAGTATTTT. Full variable domain (missing parts from reference TRBV28 and TRBJ2-3): DVKVTQSSRYLVKRTGEKVFLECVQDMDHENMFWYRQDPGLGLRLIYFSYDVKMKEKGDIPEGYSVSREKKERFSLILESASTNQTSMYLCASSVTGTVSTDTQYFGPGTRLTVL.

In DNA, the CDR3 is TGTGCCAGCAGTCGGAGGACAGACACTGAAGCTTTCTTT. Translation: CASSRRTDTEAFF. This chain connects TRBV6-5 to TRBJ1-1; D is perhaps TRBD1 (6 bases). Germline V CDR1 and CDR2: MNHEY, SVGAGI. The CDR3 is made up of 13 amino acids. V gave up 5 bases and J gave up 3 bases, with 10 bases separating them.

In its sample, this clone was seen once. The rearrangement links TRBV7-9 to TRBJ1-4; the match to TRBD1 covers 7 bases. The CDR3 spans 16 residues. V lost 5 bases and J lost 3; bases outside the gene matches: 9. The V gene's germline CDR1 is SEHNR and CDR2 FQNEAQ (reference sequence). Written as DNA, the CDR3 is TGTGCCAGCAGCCAGGGGGACAGCGCGGCTAATGAAAAACTGTTTTTT. Translated: CASSQGDSAANEKLFF. Full variable domain (missing parts from reference TRBV7-9 and TRBJ1-4): DTGVSQNPRHKITKRGQNVTFRCDPISEHNRLYWYRQTLGQGPEFLTYFQNEAQLEKSRLLSDRFSAERPKGSFSTLEIQRTEQGDSAMYLCASSQGDSAANEKLFFGSGTQLSVL.

The J gene is TRBJ2-7, the V gene TRBV14; TRBD1 matches 9 bases. Germline loops: CDR1 SGHDN, CDR2 FVKESK. The CDR3 is 16 amino acids. J gave up 4 bases and V 2 bases, and 9 bases lay outside the gene matches. The CDR3 reads CASSQRQTGGGYEQYF. CDR3 sequence (DNA): TGTGCCAGCAGCCAACGTCAGACAGGGGGAGGGTACGAGCAGTACTTC.

On this clone itself: Other DNA sequences in the sample encode the same CDR3. The genes are TRBV5-1 and TRBJ2-2; 9 bases align to TRBD2. This CDR3 region has 15 residues. Germline CDR1 SGHRS, CDR2 YFSETQ. Trimming at V came to 0 bases and at J to 3 bases, leaving 0 bases not matched to a gene. The DNA for the CDR3 is TGCGCCAGCAGCTTGGTAGCGGGAGACACCGGGGAGCTGTTTTTT. It encodes CASSLVAGDTGELFF.

This clone was found a few times. The chain joins TRBV29-1 to TRBJ2-7; D is possibly TRBD1 (6 bases). V lost 6 bases, J lost 5 bases, and 14 bases lay in between. Germline V gene lookup returns CDR1 SQVTM and CDR2 ANQGSEA. The CDR3 consists of 12 residues. CDR3 DNA: TGCAGCGTCCACAGGGAAGACAACGAGCAGTACTTC. This gives the protein CSVHREDNEQYF.

This clone was found a few times. V and J are TRBV6-6 and TRBJ2-7; 12 bases fit TRBD1. The J segment lost 5 bases and the V segment lost 6 bases, leaving 8 bases of the junction unmatched. CDR3 length equals 15 residues. Germline V gene sequence: CDR1 MNHNY, CDR2 SVGAGI (reference sequence). The CDR3 coding sequence is TGTGCCAGCAGATCTCGGGACAGGGGGCTGGACGAGCAGTACTTC. This codes for CASRSRDRGLDEQYF.